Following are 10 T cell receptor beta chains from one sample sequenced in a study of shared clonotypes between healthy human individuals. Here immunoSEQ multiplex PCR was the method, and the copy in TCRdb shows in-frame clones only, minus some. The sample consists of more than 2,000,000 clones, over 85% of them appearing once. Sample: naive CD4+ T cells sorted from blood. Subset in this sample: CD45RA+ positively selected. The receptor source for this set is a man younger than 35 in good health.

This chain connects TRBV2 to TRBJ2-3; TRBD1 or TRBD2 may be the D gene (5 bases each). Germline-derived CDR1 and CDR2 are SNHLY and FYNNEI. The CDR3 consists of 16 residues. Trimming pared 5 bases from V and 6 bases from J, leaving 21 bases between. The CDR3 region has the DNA TGTGCCAGCAGTTACCGGGACCCGGCGATTTTGGATACGCAGTATTTT. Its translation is CASSYRDPAILDTQYF.

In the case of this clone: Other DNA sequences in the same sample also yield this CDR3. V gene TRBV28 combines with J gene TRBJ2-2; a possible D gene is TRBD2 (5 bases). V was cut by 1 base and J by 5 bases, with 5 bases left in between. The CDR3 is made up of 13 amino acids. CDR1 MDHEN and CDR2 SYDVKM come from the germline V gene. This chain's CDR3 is CASSLSGTGELFF. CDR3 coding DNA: TGTGCCAGCAGTTTATCGGGGACCGGGGAGCTGTTTTTT.

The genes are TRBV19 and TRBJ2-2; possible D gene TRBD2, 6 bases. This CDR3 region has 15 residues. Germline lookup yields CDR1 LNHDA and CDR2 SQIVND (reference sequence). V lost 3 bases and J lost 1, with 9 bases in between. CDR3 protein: CASSMDYKNTGELFF. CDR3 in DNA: TGTGCCAGTAGTATGGACTATAAGAACACCGGGGAGCTGTTTTTT.

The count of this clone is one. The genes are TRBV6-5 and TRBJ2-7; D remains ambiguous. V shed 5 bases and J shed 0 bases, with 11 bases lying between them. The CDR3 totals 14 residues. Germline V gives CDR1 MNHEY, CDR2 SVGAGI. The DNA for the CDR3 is TGTGCCAGCAGTCACACCCTTCGCTCCTACGAGCAGTACTTC. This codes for CASSHTLRSYEQYF.

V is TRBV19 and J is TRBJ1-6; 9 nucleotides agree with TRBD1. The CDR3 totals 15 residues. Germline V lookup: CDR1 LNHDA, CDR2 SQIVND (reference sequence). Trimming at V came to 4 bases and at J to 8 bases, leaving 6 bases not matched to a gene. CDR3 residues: CASSSGQGIDSPLHF. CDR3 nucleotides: TGTGCCAGTAGTAGTGGACAGGGGATCGATTCACCCCTCCACTTT.

The CDR3 region is CASSILGQGASNYGYTF. The DNA of the CDR3 is TGTGCCAGTAGTATCTTGGGACAGGGGGCCTCTAACTATGGCTACACCTTC. The chain recombines TRBV19 with TRBJ1-2, with 12 bases matching TRBD1. J lost 0 bases, V lost 3 bases, and 5 bases had no gene match. In germline, CDR1 is LNHDA, CDR2 SQIVND (reference sequence). CDR3 length: 17 residues.

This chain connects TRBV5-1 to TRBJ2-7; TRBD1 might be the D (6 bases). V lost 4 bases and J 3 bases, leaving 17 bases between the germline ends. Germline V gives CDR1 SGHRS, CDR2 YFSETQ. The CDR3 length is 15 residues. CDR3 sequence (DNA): TGCGCCAGCAGCCCTACAGGGTATACTTACTACGAGCAGTACTTC. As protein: CASSPTGYTYYEQYF.

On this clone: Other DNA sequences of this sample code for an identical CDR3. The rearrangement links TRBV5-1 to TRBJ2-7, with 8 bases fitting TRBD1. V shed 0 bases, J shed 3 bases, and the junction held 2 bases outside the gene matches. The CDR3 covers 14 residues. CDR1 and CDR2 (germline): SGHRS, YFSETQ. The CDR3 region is CASSLAGTGYEQYF. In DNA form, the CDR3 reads TGCGCCAGCAGCTTGGCCGGGACAGGCTACGAGCAGTACTTC.

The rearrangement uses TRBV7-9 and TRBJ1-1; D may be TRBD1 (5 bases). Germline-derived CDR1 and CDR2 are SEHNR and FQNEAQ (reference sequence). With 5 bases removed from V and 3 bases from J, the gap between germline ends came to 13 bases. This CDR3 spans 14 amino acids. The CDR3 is CASSPQGVDTEAFF. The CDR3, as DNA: TGTGCCAGCAGCCCCCAGGGTGTCGACACTGAAGCTTTCTTT. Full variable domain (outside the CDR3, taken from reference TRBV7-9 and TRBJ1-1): DTGVSQNPRHKITKRGQNVTFRCDPISEHNRLYWYRQTLGQGPEFLTYFQNEAQLEKSRLLSDRFSAERPKGSFSTLEIQRTEQGDSAMYLCASSPQGVDTEAFFGQGTRLTVV.

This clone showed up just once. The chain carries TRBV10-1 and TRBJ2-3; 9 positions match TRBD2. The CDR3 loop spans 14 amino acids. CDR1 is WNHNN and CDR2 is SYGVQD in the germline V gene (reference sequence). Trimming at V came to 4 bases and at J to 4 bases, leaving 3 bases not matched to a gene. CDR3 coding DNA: TGCGCCAGCAGTGCGGCGGGGGGGCCAGATACGCAGTATTTT. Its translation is CASSAAGGPDTQYF.